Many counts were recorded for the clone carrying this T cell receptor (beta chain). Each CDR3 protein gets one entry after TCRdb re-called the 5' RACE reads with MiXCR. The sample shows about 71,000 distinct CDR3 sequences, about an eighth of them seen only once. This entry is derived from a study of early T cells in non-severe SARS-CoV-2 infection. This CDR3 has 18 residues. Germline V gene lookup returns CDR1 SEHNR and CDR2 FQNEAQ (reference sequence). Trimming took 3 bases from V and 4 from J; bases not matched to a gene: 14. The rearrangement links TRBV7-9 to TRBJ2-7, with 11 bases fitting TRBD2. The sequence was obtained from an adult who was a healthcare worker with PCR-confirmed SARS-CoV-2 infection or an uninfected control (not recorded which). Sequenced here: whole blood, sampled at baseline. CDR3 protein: CASSLGTSGLPPIYEQYF. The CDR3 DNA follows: TGTGCCAGCAGCTTGGGGACTAGCGGCTTACCCCCGATTTACGAGCAGTACTTC.